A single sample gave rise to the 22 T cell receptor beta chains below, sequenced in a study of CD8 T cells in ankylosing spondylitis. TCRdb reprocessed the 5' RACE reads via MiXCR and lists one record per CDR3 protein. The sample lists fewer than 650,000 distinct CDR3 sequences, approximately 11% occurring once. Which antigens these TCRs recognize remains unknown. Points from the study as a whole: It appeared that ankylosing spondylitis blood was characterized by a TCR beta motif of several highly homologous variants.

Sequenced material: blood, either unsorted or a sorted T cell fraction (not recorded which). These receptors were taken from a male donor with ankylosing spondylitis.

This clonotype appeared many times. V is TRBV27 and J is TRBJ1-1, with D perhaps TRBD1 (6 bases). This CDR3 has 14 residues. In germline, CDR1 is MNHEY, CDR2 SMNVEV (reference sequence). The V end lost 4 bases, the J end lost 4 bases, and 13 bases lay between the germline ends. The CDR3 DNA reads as TGTGCCAGCAGTTCGGGGGCAGCAGGCACTGAAGCTTTCTTT. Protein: CASSSGAAGTEAFF.

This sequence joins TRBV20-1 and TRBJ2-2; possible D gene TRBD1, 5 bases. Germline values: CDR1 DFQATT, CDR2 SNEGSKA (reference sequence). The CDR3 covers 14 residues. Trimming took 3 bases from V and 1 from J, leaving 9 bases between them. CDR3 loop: CSARAGMNTGELFF. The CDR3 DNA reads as TGCAGTGCTAGGGCAGGGATGAACACCGGGGAGCTGTTTTTT.

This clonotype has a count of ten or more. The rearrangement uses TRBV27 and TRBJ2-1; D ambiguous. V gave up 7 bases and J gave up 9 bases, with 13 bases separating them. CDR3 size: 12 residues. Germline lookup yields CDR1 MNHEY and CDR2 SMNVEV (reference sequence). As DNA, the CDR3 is TGTGCCAGCAAACAAGCACGGAGTGAGCAGTTCTTC. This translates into CASKQARSEQFF.

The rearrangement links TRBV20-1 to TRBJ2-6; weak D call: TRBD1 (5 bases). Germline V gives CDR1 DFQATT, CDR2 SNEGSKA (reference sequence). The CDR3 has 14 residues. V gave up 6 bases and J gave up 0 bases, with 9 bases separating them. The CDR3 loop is CSAKQASGANVLTF. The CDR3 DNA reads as TGCAGTGCGAAACAGGCCTCTGGGGCCAACGTCCTGACTTTC.

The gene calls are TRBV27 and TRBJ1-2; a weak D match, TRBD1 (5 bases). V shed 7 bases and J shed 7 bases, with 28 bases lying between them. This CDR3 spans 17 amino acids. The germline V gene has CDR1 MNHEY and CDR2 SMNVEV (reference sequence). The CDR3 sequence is CASTVRGGTPFLGGYTF. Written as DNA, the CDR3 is TGTGCCAGCACAGTACGGGGCGGGACCCCCTTTCTAGGTGGCTACACCTTC.

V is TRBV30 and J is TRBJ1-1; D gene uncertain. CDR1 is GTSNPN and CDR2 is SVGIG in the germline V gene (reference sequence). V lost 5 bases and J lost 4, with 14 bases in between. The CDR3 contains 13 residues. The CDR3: CAWRTGGSTEAFF. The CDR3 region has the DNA TGTGCCTGGCGTACGGGTGGGAGCACTGAAGCTTTCTTT.

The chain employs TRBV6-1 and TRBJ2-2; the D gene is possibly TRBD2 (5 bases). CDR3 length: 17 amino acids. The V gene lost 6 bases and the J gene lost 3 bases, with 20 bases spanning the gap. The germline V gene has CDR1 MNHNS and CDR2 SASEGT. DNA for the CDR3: TGTGCCAGCAGAAAGGGTGGCGGGCCGGGCTACACCGGGGAGCTGTTTTTT. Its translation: CASRKGGGPGYTGELFF.

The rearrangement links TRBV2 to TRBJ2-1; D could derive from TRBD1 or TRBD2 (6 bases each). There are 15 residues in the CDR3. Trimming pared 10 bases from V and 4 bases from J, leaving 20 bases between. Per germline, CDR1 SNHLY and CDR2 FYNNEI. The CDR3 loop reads CAIMEGRGTYNEQFF. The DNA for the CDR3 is TGTGCCATCATGGAGGGGAGAGGGACATACAATGAGCAGTTCTTC.

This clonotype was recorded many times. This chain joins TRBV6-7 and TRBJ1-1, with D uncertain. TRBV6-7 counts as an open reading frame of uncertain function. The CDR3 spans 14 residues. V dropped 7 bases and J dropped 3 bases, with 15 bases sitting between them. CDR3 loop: CASTKWRWDTEAFF. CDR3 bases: TGTGCCAGCACTAAGTGGCGGTGGGACACTGAAGCTTTCTTT.

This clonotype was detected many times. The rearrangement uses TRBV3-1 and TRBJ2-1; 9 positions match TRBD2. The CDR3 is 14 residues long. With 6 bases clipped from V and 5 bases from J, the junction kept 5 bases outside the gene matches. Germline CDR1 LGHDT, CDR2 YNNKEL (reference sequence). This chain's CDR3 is CASSPSSGNNEQFF. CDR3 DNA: TGTGCCAGCAGTCCTTCTAGCGGGAACAATGAGCAGTTCTTC.

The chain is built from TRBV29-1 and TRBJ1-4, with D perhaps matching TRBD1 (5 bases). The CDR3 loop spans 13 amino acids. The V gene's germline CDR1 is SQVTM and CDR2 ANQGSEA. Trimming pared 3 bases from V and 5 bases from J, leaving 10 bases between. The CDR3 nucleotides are TGCAGCGTTGAGGACCGGGACAATGAAAAACTGTTTTTT. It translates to CSVEDRDNEKLFF.

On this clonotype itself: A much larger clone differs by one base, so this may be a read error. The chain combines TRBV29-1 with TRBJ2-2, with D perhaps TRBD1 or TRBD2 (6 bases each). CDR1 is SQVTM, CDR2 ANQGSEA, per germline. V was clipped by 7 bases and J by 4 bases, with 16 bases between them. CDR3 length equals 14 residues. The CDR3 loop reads CSAAGHPRTGELFF. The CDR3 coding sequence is TGCAGCGCTGCGGGACACCCGCGCACCGGGGAGCTGTTTTTT.

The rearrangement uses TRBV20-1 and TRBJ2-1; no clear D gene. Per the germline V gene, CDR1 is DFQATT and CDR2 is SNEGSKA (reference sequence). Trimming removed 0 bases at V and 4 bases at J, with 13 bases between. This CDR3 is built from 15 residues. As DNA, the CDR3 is TGCAGTGCTAGAGATCATGGTGTTAGGTACAATGAGCAGTTCTTC. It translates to CSARDHGVRYNEQFF.

The CDR3, as DNA: TGTGCCAGCAGTTCTGGACGGGAGCCCGGGACCCAGTACTTC. It yields the protein CASSSGREPGTQYF. J is TRBJ2-5 and V is TRBV12-3 or TRBV12-4; possibly TRBD2 for D (6 bases). The ends were cut back, 4 bases at V and 7 bases at J, with 16 bases in the middle. This CDR3 comprises 14 residues.

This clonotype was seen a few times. This CDR3 reads CASTTGPSSYEQYF. The CDR3 DNA is TGTGCCAGCACCACCGGGCCGAGCTCCTACGAGCAGTACTTC. The rearrangement joins TRBV6-1 to TRBJ2-7; D uncertain. Per germline, CDR1 MNHNS and CDR2 SASEGT. V lost 7 bases to trimming and J lost 0 bases, with 13 bases between them. This CDR3 comprises 14 residues.

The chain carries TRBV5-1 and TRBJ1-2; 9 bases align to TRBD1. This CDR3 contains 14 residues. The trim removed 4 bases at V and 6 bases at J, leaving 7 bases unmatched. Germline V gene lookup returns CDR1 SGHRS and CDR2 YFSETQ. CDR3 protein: CASSLMTGGDGYTF. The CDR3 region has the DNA TGCGCCAGCAGCCTTATGACAGGGGGGGATGGCTACACCTTC.

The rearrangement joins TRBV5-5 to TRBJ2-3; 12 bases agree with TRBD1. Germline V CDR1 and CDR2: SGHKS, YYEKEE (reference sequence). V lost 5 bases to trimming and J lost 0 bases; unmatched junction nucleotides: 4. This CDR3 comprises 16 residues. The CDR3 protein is CASRGGQGASTDTQYF. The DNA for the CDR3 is TGTGCCAGCAGAGGGGGACAGGGGGCTAGCACAGATACGCAGTATTTT.

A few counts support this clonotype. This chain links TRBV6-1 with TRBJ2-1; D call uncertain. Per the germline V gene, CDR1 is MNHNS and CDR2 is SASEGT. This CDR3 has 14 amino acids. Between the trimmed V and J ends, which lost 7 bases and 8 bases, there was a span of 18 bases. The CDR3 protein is CASTFVSSLDEQFF. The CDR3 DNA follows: TGTGCCAGCACCTTTGTTAGCAGTTTGGATGAGCAGTTCTTC.

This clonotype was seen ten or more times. The CDR3 nucleotides read TGTGCCATCAAGACCGGGACAGATGAAAAACTGTTTTTT. Residues: CAIKTGTDEKLFF. The J gene is TRBJ1-4, the V gene TRBV10-3; 7 nucleotides match TRBD1. This CDR3 is 13 amino acids long. Germline-derived CDR1 and CDR2 are ENHRY and SYGVKD. Germline trimming cut 7 bases from V and 6 bases from J; bases unmatched to any gene: 5.

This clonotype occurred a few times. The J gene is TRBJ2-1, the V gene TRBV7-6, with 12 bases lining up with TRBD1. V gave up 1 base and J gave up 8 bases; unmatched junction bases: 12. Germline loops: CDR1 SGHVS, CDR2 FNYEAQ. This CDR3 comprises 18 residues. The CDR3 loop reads CASSLVGPGTGGSYEQFF. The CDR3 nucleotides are TGTGCCAGCAGCTTAGTGGGACCCGGGACAGGGGGCTCCTATGAGCAGTTCTTC.

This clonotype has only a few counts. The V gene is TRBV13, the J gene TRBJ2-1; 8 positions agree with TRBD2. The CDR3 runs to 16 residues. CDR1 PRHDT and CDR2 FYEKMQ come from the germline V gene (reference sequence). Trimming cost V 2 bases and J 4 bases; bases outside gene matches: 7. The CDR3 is CASSLTYGRGYNEQFF. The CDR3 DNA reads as TGTGCCAGCAGCTTAACGTACGGGAGGGGGTACAATGAGCAGTTCTTC.

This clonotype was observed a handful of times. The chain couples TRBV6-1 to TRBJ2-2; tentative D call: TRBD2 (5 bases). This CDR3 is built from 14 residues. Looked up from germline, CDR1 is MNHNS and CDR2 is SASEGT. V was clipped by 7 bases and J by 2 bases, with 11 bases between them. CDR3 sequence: CASNKDFNTGELFF. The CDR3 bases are TGTGCCAGCAACAAGGACTTTAACACCGGGGAGCTGTTTTTT.